Shown below are 31 T cell receptor beta chains from a single sample sequenced in a study of T cell repertoires in cytomegalovirus infection. Their recognized antigens are unknown. Using its own MiXCR run on the reads, TCRdb lists one record per CDR3 protein. The sample shows 900,000 to 950,000 distinct CDR3 sequences, around 32% of them seen only once. The sample in question was cultured CD8+ T cells from PBMCs, obtained from culture after CMV antigen stimulation. Every receptor here comes from a human donor in good health (CMV status not recorded). Some clones in this sample may be carry-over from other donors' samples.

The chain links TRBV12-3 or TRBV12-4 to TRBJ2-3; D remains unclear. The V gene lost 3 bases and the J gene lost 0 bases, with 13 bases spanning the gap. The length of the CDR3 is 16 residues. DNA of the CDR3: TGTGCCAGCAGTTTTGAGACCGTGACCAGCACAGATACGCAGTATTTT. As protein: CASSFETVTSTDTQYF.

This clonotype appeared a single time. The V and J genes are TRBV6-8 and TRBJ2-7; tentative D call: TRBD2 (5 bases). Germline V CDR1 and CDR2: MNHGY, SAAAGT. Trimming cost V 0 bases and J 5 bases, with 8 bases left between them. CDR3 length equals 13 residues. CDR3 in DNA: TGTGCCAGCAGTTACTCGCCGGGAAACGAGCAGTACGTC. Its translation: CASSYSPGNEQYV.

This clonotype was detected a few times. The J gene is TRBJ1-1, the V gene TRBV14; the D gene is possibly TRBD1 (5 bases). Deletions cut 1 base from V and 4 bases from J, with 22 bases between. Germline assignment: CDR1 SGHDN and CDR2 FVKESK. The CDR3 consists of 18 residues. CDR3 sequence reads: CASSQGHSSGNQGTEAFF. The CDR3 DNA follows: TGTGCCAGCAGCCAAGGCCATTCTTCAGGGAACCAGGGCACTGAAGCTTTCTTT.

In its sample, this clonotype was seen once. This chain joins TRBV11-3 and TRBJ2-3; D is undetermined. CDR1 and CDR2 from the germline V gene are SGHNT and YENEEA. The V end was cut by 5 bases, the J end by 1 base, with 16 bases between. This CDR3 has 16 residues. CDR3 DNA: TGTGCCAGCAGCCAAAGTGGACCGCCCCGCACAGATACGCAGTATTTT. It translates to CASSQSGPPRTDTQYF.

The rearrangement uses TRBV7-3 and TRBJ2-2; possibly TRBD1 or TRBD2 for D (5 bases each). CDR3 length: 14 amino acids. V was clipped by 1 base and J by 4 bases, with 7 bases between them. Germline V lookup: CDR1 SGHTA, CDR2 FQGTGA. CDR3 in amino acids: CASSLNGGTGELFF. The CDR3 nucleotides are TGTGCCAGCAGCTTAAATGGGGGCACCGGGGAGCTGTTTTTT. Full variable domain (rest looked up from reference TRBV7-3 and TRBJ2-2): GAGVSQTPSNKVTEKGKYVELRCDPISGHTALYWYRQSLGQGPEFLIYFQGTGAADDSGLPNDRFFAVRPEGSVSTLKIQRTERGDSAVYLCASSLNGGTGELFFGEGSRLTVL.

This clonotype was counted only a few times. The junction departs from germline at one end; a sequencing error may be responsible. In DNA, the CDR3 is TGTGCCAGCAGTTACGGGCAGGGCAAGGTCTTC. This translates into CASSYGQGKVF. V gene TRBV6-5 combines with J gene TRBJ2-1, with D possibly being TRBD1 (5 bases). Germline V lookup: CDR1 MNHEY, CDR2 SVGAGI. The CDR3 loop spans 11 amino acids.

V gene TRBV14 combines with J gene TRBJ1-1; 11 bases fit TRBD1. This CDR3 contains 16 residues. The germline V gene has CDR1 SGHDN and CDR2 FVKESK. Losses at the gene ends were 1 base for V and 3 bases for J; bases not matched to a gene: 4. This CDR3 is CASSQGPGQGDTEAFF. CDR3 sequence (DNA): TGTGCCAGCAGCCAAGGACCGGGACAGGGGGACACTGAAGCTTTCTTT.

The V and J genes are TRBV27 and TRBJ2-1; 9 bases agree with TRBD1. Germline V gives CDR1 MNHEY, CDR2 SMNVEV (reference sequence). Trimming removed 4 bases from V and 6 bases from J; junction bases left unmatched: 4. The CDR3 covers 14 residues. CDR3 region: CASSSMTGGNEQFF. CDR3 bases: TGTGCCAGCAGTTCGATGACAGGGGGCAATGAGCAGTTCTTC.

This clonotype was seen many times. The genes are TRBV7-2 and TRBJ1-2; TRBD1 might be the D (5 bases). Germline CDR1 SGHTA, CDR2 FQGNSA. V was pared by 4 bases and J by 6 bases, with 9 bases between. This CDR3 is built from 12 residues. Here the CDR3 DNA reads TGTGCCAGCAGCTCAGGGCCGGATGGCTACACCTTC. Amino acids: CASSSGPDGYTF. Looking up the rest from reference TRBV7-2 and TRBJ1-2 gives the full variable domain: GAGVSQSPSNKVTEKGKDVELRCDPISGHTALYWYRQSLGQGLEFLIYFQGNSAPDKSGLPSDRFSAERTGGSVSTLTIQRTQQEDSAVYLCASSSGPDGYTFGSGTRLTVV.

This clonotype has ten or more counts. The chain joins TRBV12-3 or TRBV12-4 to TRBJ1-5, with D perhaps matching TRBD1 (5 bases). This CDR3 is built from 14 residues. Trimming cost V 2 bases and J 6 bases, with 11 bases left between them. The CDR3 loop reads CASSLLAGTQPQHF. The DNA of the CDR3 is TGTGCCAGCAGTTTATTGGCAGGGACTCAGCCCCAGCATTTT.

The chain recombines TRBV2 with TRBJ1-2; the D is unclear. The V gene lost 3 bases and the J gene lost 2 bases, with 13 bases spanning the gap. The CDR3 has 15 residues. The germline CDR1 and CDR2 sequences are SNHLY and FYNNEI. CDR3 sequence (DNA): TGTGCCAGCAGTGATCGCCGCTGGGAGAACTATGGCTACACCTTC. Translating it yields CASSDRRWENYGYTF.

This clonotype appeared a few times. V and J are TRBV15 and TRBJ1-6; D might be TRBD1 (6 bases). Germline CDR1 reads LNHNV; CDR2 reads YYDKDF (reference sequence). V shed 6 bases and J shed 4 bases, with 10 bases lying between them. This CDR3 spans 14 amino acids. The CDR3 spells CATREGHYNSPLHF. The DNA for the CDR3 is TGTGCCACCAGAGAGGGACATTATAATTCACCCCTCCACTTT.

The chain has TRBV11-3 and TRBJ2-3; 13 nucleotides align to TRBD2. The CDR3 has 15 amino acids. Germline assignment: CDR1 SGHNT and CDR2 YENEEA. The V segment lost 5 bases and the J segment 4 bases; nucleotides outside the gene matches: 3. The CDR3 protein is CASSTSGGGADTQYF. The DNA for the CDR3 is TGTGCCAGCAGCACTAGCGGGGGGGGTGCAGATACGCAGTATTTT. The variable domain in full, with the rest retrieved from reference TRBV11-3 and TRBJ2-3, is EAGVVQSPRYKIIEKKQPVAFWCNPISGHNTLYWYLQNLGQGPELLIRYENEEAVDDSQLPKDRFSAERLKGVDSTLKIQPAELGDSAVYLCASSTSGGGADTQYFGPGTRLTVL.

This clonotype appeared many times. The CDR3 DNA sequence: TGTGCCAGCAGCCTCCCGGGACTAGGCCAAGAGACCCAGTACTTC. Translation gives CASSLPGLGQETQYF. The V gene is TRBV7-9, the J gene TRBJ2-5, with 8 nucleotides matching TRBD2. The CDR3 covers 15 residues. V was pared by 5 bases and J by 1 base, with 6 bases of the junction left unmatched. CDR1 SEHNR and CDR2 FQNEAQ come from the germline V gene (reference sequence).

The chain couples TRBV6-8 to TRBJ2-5, with D perhaps matching TRBD2 (6 bases). This CDR3 region has 10 residues. Germline V CDR1 and CDR2: MNHGY, SAAAGT. The germline V and J ends were trimmed by 11 bases and 5 bases, with 9 bases remaining between them. CDR3 sequence (DNA): TGTGCCGCGGGAAGGGAGACCCAGTACTTC. Its protein product is CAAGRETQYF.

This clonotype has a count of ten or more. The CDR3: CASSEGPPDGYTF. For the CDR3, the DNA is TGTGCCAGCAGTGAGGGCCCGCCGGATGGCTACACCTTC. The rearrangement links TRBV6-1 to TRBJ1-2; D uncertain. V was cut by 3 bases and J by 6 bases, with 11 bases left in between. The CDR3 contains 13 residues. CDR1 MNHNS and CDR2 SASEGT come from the germline V gene.

The chain employs TRBV6-1 and TRBJ2-7; D is unclear. The CDR3 loop spans 12 amino acids. The V end was cut by 5 bases, the J end by 3 bases, with 8 bases between. Germline CDR1 reads MNHNS; CDR2 reads SASEGT. The CDR3 nucleotides read TGTGCCAGCAGTTTACACCGCTACGAGCAGTACGTC. It is translated as CASSLHRYEQYV.

The chain employs TRBV19 and TRBJ2-2, with 10 positions matching TRBD2. In germline, CDR1 is LNHDA, CDR2 SQIVND (reference sequence). The CDR3 extends over 17 amino acids. The CDR3 spells CAVGGLAGAQNTGELFF. Here the CDR3 DNA reads TGTGCAGTCGGAGGGCTAGCGGGGGCCCAGAACACCGGGGAGCTGTTTTTT.

The chain carries TRBV18 and TRBJ2-5, with D perhaps TRBD2 (5 bases). Germline values: CDR1 KGHSH, CDR2 LQKENI. The CDR3 spans 14 residues. V lost 4 bases and J 2 bases, leaving 11 bases between the germline ends. The CDR3 DNA reads TGTGCCAGCTCACTAACAGCGGAGCAAGAGACCCAGTACTTC. This codes for CASSLTAEQETQYF.

The J gene is TRBJ1-6, the V gene TRBV4-1; D is uncertain. This CDR3 has 14 amino acids. The ends were cut back, 4 bases at V and 8 bases at J, with 12 bases in the middle. The germline V gene has CDR1 MGHRA and CDR2 YSYEKL. This CDR3 is CASSPPVSDSPLHF. CDR3 sequence (DNA): TGCGCCAGCAGCCCCCCGGTTTCGGATTCACCCCTCCACTTT.

As to this clonotype: A read error may explain this, as a much larger clone is one base away. This chain links TRBV7-8 with TRBJ1-3; D gene unclear. Per the germline V gene, CDR1 is SGHVS and CDR2 is FQNEAQ. The CDR3 contains 14 residues. The V gene lost 5 bases and the J gene lost 2 bases, with 10 bases spanning the gap. CDR3 sequence: CASSITRAGNTIYF. The CDR3 DNA follows: TGTGCCAGCAGCATCACAAGGGCTGGAAACACCATATATTTT.

V usage is TRBV12-3 or TRBV12-4 and J usage is TRBJ1-6; possible D gene TRBD1, 5 bases. With 6 bases removed from V and 9 bases from J, the gap between germline ends came to 15 bases. The CDR3 consists of 14 residues. CDR3 sequence reads: CASSLGGVSSPLHF. Here the CDR3 DNA reads TGTGCCAGCAGCCTTGGAGGGGTTAGTTCACCCCTCCACTTT.

The chain uses TRBV7-6 and TRBJ2-1; D may be TRBD2 (6 bases). CDR1 is SGHVS and CDR2 is FNYEAQ in the germline V gene. There are 14 residues in the CDR3. V lost 7 bases and J 3 bases, leaving 13 bases between the germline ends. DNA for the CDR3: TGTGCCAGCACCCCCGGGAGTTACTACAATGAGCAGTTCTTC. It codes for CASTPGSYYNEQFF.

This clonotype appeared many times. The chain uses TRBV7-9 and TRBJ2-2; 10 bases fit TRBD1. Trimming at V came to 4 bases and at J to 0 bases, leaving 8 bases not matched to a gene. Germline V gives CDR1 SEHNR, CDR2 FQNEAQ (reference sequence). The CDR3 totals 18 residues. As DNA, the CDR3 is TGTGCCAGCAGCTCCCCGGGGACAGGGGCCACGAACACCGGGGAGCTGTTTTTT. It codes for CASSSPGTGATNTGELFF.

The CDR3 loop is CASSGTGVGGAEAFF. CDR3 nucleotides: TGTGCCAGCAGCGGGACAGGGGTTGGGGGCGCTGAAGCTTTCTTT. The genes are TRBV9 and TRBJ1-1; TRBD1 matches 9 bases. The CDR3 has 15 amino acids. The J segment lost 6 bases and the V segment lost 3 bases, leaving 9 bases of the junction unmatched. Germline V gene lookup returns CDR1 SGDLS and CDR2 YYNGEE.

On this clonotype: The germline gene is not matched at one end of the junction; a read error may be the cause. The chain uses TRBV6-6 and TRBJ2-1; D may be TRBD2 (5 bases). CDR3 size: 17 residues. Germline V gene data show CDR1 as MNHNY and CDR2 as SVGAGI (reference sequence). DNA for the CDR3: TGTGCTAGCAGTGAGGTCGGGTGGAGCCGGAAGGAGGATGAGCAGTTCTTC. Amino acids: CASSEVGWSRKEDEQFF.

The rearrangement links TRBV19 to TRBJ1-6, with a tentative D call TRBD1 (6 bases). Germline V gives CDR1 LNHDA, CDR2 SQIVND (reference sequence). V lost 3 bases and J lost 5, with 14 bases in between. CDR3 length equals 16 residues. The CDR3 DNA reads TGTGCCAGTAGTATCGGCAGGACAGTTAATAATTCACCCCTCCACTTT. This codes for CASSIGRTVNNSPLHF.

This clonotype was seen just once. The rearrangement links TRBV5-1 to TRBJ1-1, with TRBD1 as a possible D gene (5 bases). The CDR3 totals 17 residues. The V gene lost 0 bases and the J gene lost 1 base, with 16 bases spanning the gap. In germline, CDR1 is SGHRS, CDR2 YFSETQ. CDR3 DNA: TGCGCCAGCAGCTTGGGTGGGGCGCAGACCCCGAACACTGAAGCTTTCTTT. Translation gives CASSLGGAQTPNTEAFF.

The J gene is TRBJ2-1, the V gene TRBV19, with D unclear. CDR3 length: 17 amino acids. Trimming cost V 2 bases and J 0 bases, with 14 bases left between them. Germline loops: CDR1 LNHDA, CDR2 SQIVND (reference sequence). The CDR3 nucleotides are TGTGCCAGTAGTATATCTTCAGCGCCCAGCTCCTACAATGAGCAGTTCTTC. This sequence encodes CASSISSAPSSYNEQFF.

Many counts were recorded for this clonotype. The chain recombines TRBV7-6 with TRBJ2-1, with TRBD2 identical over 8 bases. The length of the CDR3 is 16 residues. The germline V gene encodes CDR1 SGHVS and CDR2 FNYEAQ. The junction had 8 bases not matched to a gene; V was cut back by 1 base and J by 6 bases. CDR3 loop: CASSLEFDGGANEQFF. DNA for the CDR3: TGTGCCAGCAGCTTAGAATTCGACGGGGGGGCCAATGAGCAGTTCTTC. Drawing the rest from reference TRBV7-6 and TRBJ2-1, the complete variable domain is GAGVSQSPRYKVTKRGQDVALRCDPISGHVSLYWYRQALGQGPEFLTYFNYEAQQDKSGLPNDRFSAERPEGSISTLTIQRTEQRDSAMYRCASSLEFDGGANEQFFGPGTRLTVL.

The V and J genes are TRBV9 and TRBJ2-1, with D hard to call. The length of the CDR3 is 15 residues. V was clipped by 3 bases and J by 0 bases, with 10 bases between them. CDR1 is SGDLS, CDR2 YYNGEE, per germline. This CDR3 is CASSEDASSYNEQFF. In nucleotides, the CDR3 is TGTGCCAGCAGCGAAGACGCTAGCTCCTACAATGAGCAGTTCTTC.